The 26 T cell receptor beta chains reported below all come from one sample, sequenced in a study of T cells in Graves' hyperthyroidism and ophthalmopathy. Regions amplified from RNA transcripts were the TCR beta CDR3 regions. A set of HTBI primers served as the primers for a first-round RT-PCR of the TCR CDR3. MiXCR was run by TCRdb on the multiplex PCR reads, yielding one entry per CDR3 protein. The table records 210,000 or so distinct CDR3 sequences, 17% of them present only once. The sample was blood. The receptors come from a man aged 45-65 years with Graves' hyperthyroidism.

This clonotype was seen at least ten times. The rearrangement joins TRBV18 to TRBJ2-2; TRBD2 matches at 9 bases. The ends lost 1 base at V and 6 bases at J; junction bases unmatched: 3. The CDR3 covers 15 residues. CDR1 is KGHSH, CDR2 LQKENI, per germline. The CDR3 DNA follows: TGTGCCAGCTCACCACGGACTAGCGATGCCGGGGAGCTGTTTTTT. Protein: CASSPRTSDAGELFF. The full variable domain, its missing parts supplied by reference TRBV18 and TRBJ2-2, is NAGVMQNPRHLVRRRGQEARLRCSPMKGHSHVYWYRQLPEEGLKFMVYLQKENIIDESGMPKERFSAEFPKEGPSILRIQQVVRGDSAAYFCASSPRTSDAGELFFGEGSRLTVL.

This clonotype was seen ten or more times. This chain joins TRBV18 and TRBJ2-5, with D possibly called TRBD1 or TRBD2 (5 bases each). The CDR3 runs 16 residues. Germline V gene sequence: CDR1 KGHSH, CDR2 LQKENI. Trimming removed 4 bases at V and 4 bases at J, with 19 bases between. The CDR3, as DNA: TGTGCCAGCTCACTCGGGACCTCCCTAATTACAGAGACCCAGTACTTC. It encodes CASSLGTSLITETQYF.

The chain employs TRBV9 and TRBJ2-1; 8 bases are shared with TRBD1. Looked up from germline, CDR1 is SGDLS and CDR2 is YYNGEE. The CDR3 has 15 amino acids. With V trimmed by 4 bases and J by 1 base, 4 bases remained unmatched. CDR3 sequence: CASSHRGNSYNEQFF. The CDR3 nucleotides are TGTGCCAGCAGCCACAGGGGGAATTCCTACAATGAGCAGTTCTTC. The full variable domain, completed using reference TRBV9 and TRBJ2-1, is DSGVTQTPKHLITATGQRVTLRCSPRSGDLSVYWYQQSLDQGLQFLIQYYNGEERAKGNILERFSAQQFPDLHSELNLSSLELGDSALYFCASSHRGNSYNEQFFGPGTRLTVL.

This clonotype has ten or more counts. The chain combines TRBV12-3 or TRBV12-4 with TRBJ1-6; D is undetermined. CDR3 length: 12 residues. Trimming took 3 bases from V and 7 from J, leaving 4 bases between them. The CDR3 nucleotides read TGTGCCAGCAGTTTGAACAATTCACCCCTCCACTTT. Translated: CASSLNNSPLHF.

Notes on this clonotype: A much larger clone sits a single nucleotide away, making a read error possible. The chain recombines TRBV28 with TRBJ1-6, with D perhaps matching TRBD1 (6 bases). The CDR3 is 15 amino acids. Germline CDR1 reads MDHEN; CDR2 reads SYDVKM. Trimming pared 6 bases from V and 7 bases from J, leaving 16 bases between. In nucleotides, the CDR3 is TGTGCCAGCAGCCTTGACGGGGGGCTAAATTCACCCCTCCACTTT. As protein: CASSLDGGLNSPLHF.

This clonotype has a handful of counts. The chain has TRBV27 and TRBJ2-1; the match to TRBD2 covers 13 bases. V gave up 5 bases and J gave up 9 bases; unmatched junction bases: 7. Germline CDR1 MNHEY, CDR2 SMNVEV (reference sequence). The CDR3 has 15 residues. The CDR3 loop is CASSLRLAGGPEQFF. In DNA form, the CDR3 reads TGTGCCAGCAGTCTCCGACTAGCGGGAGGCCCTGAGCAGTTCTTC.

This rearrangement joins TRBV6-2 or TRBV6-3 to TRBJ1-1; tentatively, D is TRBD1 (6 bases). Germline loops: CDR1 MNHEY, CDR2 SVGEGT. The CDR3 runs to 14 residues. The V end was cut by 5 bases, the J end by 3 bases, with 13 bases between. This chain's CDR3 is CASSHLTGYTEAFF. CDR3 nucleotide sequence: TGTGCCAGCAGTCATTTGACAGGATACACTGAAGCTTTCTTT.

The chain recombines TRBV7-9 with TRBJ2-2, with 7 bases fitting TRBD2. This CDR3 contains 15 residues. V was clipped by 5 bases and J by 6 bases; unmatched bases: 9. The V gene's germline CDR1 is SEHNR and CDR2 FQNEAQ (reference sequence). The CDR3 loop reads CASSTTSDGPGELFF. CDR3 DNA sequence: TGTGCCAGCAGCACAACTAGCGACGGGCCCGGGGAGCTGTTTTTT.

The chain combines TRBV6-1 with TRBJ1-5; no definite D call. V lost 5 bases and J lost 4, with 12 bases in between. Germline values: CDR1 MNHNS, CDR2 SASEGT. The CDR3 is made up of 14 amino acids. CDR3 loop: CASSLKRVNQPQHF. CDR3 sequence (DNA): TGTGCCAGCAGTTTAAAAAGGGTTAATCAGCCCCAGCATTTT.

This clonotype has ten or more counts. The chain couples TRBV4-1 to TRBJ1-2; 8 bases are a match to TRBD1. The germline gives CDR1 MGHRA, CDR2 YSYEKL. The CDR3 covers 20 residues. Losses at the gene ends were 3 bases for V and 6 bases for J; bases not matched to a gene: 24. The CDR3 spells CASSQRPSGESTGEFDGYTF. In DNA, the CDR3 is TGCGCCAGCAGCCAGCGGCCATCAGGGGAGTCGACAGGGGAGTTCGATGGCTACACCTTC.

This clonotype was counted at least ten times. The chain recombines TRBV12-3 or TRBV12-4 with TRBJ1-5; D is unresolved. This CDR3 contains 12 residues. V dropped 6 bases and J dropped 5 bases, with 8 bases sitting between them. CDR3 sequence (DNA): TGTGCCAGCAGCCAAATGCATCAGCCCCAGCATTTT. Residues: CASSQMHQPQHF.

In this sample, this clonotype turned up a few times. The gene calls are TRBV18 and TRBJ1-2; 10 nucleotides line up with TRBD1. The CDR3 extends over 15 amino acids. CDR1 KGHSH and CDR2 LQKENI come from the germline V gene. Trimming at V came to 3 bases and at J to 3 bases, leaving 4 bases not matched to a gene. This CDR3 is CASSPTGGSDYGYTF. The CDR3, as DNA: TGTGCCAGCTCACCGACAGGGGGCAGTGACTATGGCTACACCTTC.

V gene TRBV6-2 or TRBV6-3 combines with J gene TRBJ2-1; TRBD2 might be the D (6 bases). The ends were cut back, 5 bases at V and 12 bases at J, with 17 bases in the middle. The CDR3 length is 13 residues. Germline values: CDR1 MNHEY, CDR2 SVGEGT. The chain's CDR3 is CASSPHEGLRQFF. The CDR3 nucleotides read TGTGCCAGCAGTCCGCATGAGGGACTCAGGCAGTTCTTC.

This clonotype showed up many times. The J gene is TRBJ1-5, the V gene TRBV20-1; D may be TRBD1 (6 bases). Germline values: CDR1 DFQATT, CDR2 SNEGSKA (reference sequence). The germline V and J ends were trimmed by 5 bases and 5 bases, with 10 bases remaining between them. This CDR3 has 12 residues. The DNA of the CDR3 is TGCAGTGCTTGGGACACAGATCAGCCCCAGCATTTT. Translation: CSAWDTDQPQHF.

This clonotype occurred many times. The genes are TRBV18 and TRBJ2-1; D is perhaps TRBD2 (6 bases). Germline lookup yields CDR1 KGHSH and CDR2 LQKENI. With 4 bases removed from V and 4 bases from J, the gap between germline ends came to 14 bases. The CDR3 consists of 15 residues. The CDR3 bases are TGTGCCAGCTCACGTTTGCCGGGGGAATACAATGAGCAGTTCTTC. It specifies CASSRLPGEYNEQFF. Looking up the rest from reference TRBV18 and TRBJ2-1 gives the full variable domain: NAGVMQNPRHLVRRRGQEARLRCSPMKGHSHVYWYRQLPEEGLKFMVYLQKENIIDESGMPKERFSAEFPKEGPSILRIQQVVRGDSAAYFCASSRLPGEYNEQFFGPGTRLTVL.

There are many counts of this clonotype. The CDR3 DNA reads as TGCAGTGCTAGAGATTTTAGACAACTGACTCAAGAGACCCAGTACTTC. It encodes CSARDFRQLTQETQYF. The V call is TRBV20-1, the J call TRBJ2-5, with D unresolved. V was clipped by 0 bases and J by 2 bases, with 16 bases between them. The CDR3 contains 16 residues. Germline values: CDR1 DFQATT, CDR2 SNEGSKA (reference sequence).

Ten or more counts support this clonotype. The chain carries TRBV29-1 and TRBJ2-1, with D hard to call. The CDR3 runs 14 residues. Germline CDR1 is SQVTM and CDR2 is ANQGSEA. The ends were cut back, 1 base at V and 0 bases at J, with 7 bases in the middle. Written as DNA, the CDR3 is TGCAGCGTTGAAGGACACTCCTCCTACAATGAGCAGTTCTTC. Residues: CSVEGHSSYNEQFF.

As for this clonotype: With a much larger clone just one base away, this may be a read error. This chain links TRBV28 with TRBJ1-1; D is perhaps TRBD1 (5 bases). The CDR3 extends over 16 amino acids. Germline V gene data show CDR1 as MDHEN and CDR2 as SYDVKM. DNA of the CDR3: TGTGTCAGCAGAACCTCGGCGGGGGGAGGAGGCACTGAAGCTTTCTTT. Its protein is CVSRTSAGGGGTEAFF. Drawing the rest from reference TRBV28 and TRBJ1-1, the complete variable domain is DVKVTQSSRYLVKRTGEKVFLECVQDMDHENMFWYRQDPGLGLRLIYFSYDVKMKEKGDIPEGYSVSREKKERFSLILESASTNQTSMYLCVSRTSAGGGGTEAFFGQGTRLTVV.

Ten or more counts support this clonotype. V is TRBV12-3 or TRBV12-4 and J is TRBJ2-7; D is possibly TRBD2 (6 bases). V was clipped by 5 bases and J by 6 bases, with 8 bases between them. The CDR3 consists of 11 residues. The CDR3 sequence: CASSTSIEQYF. CDR3 DNA: TGTGCCAGCAGTACTAGCATCGAGCAGTACTTC.

This clonotype was seen ten or more times. The chain joins TRBV28 to TRBJ2-5; D unclear. With 5 bases removed from V and 5 bases from J, the gap between germline ends came to 12 bases. CDR3 length: 13 amino acids. Germline V gene data show CDR1 as MDHEN and CDR2 as SYDVKM. Here the CDR3 reads CASSRSPWETQYF. The CDR3 DNA follows: TGTGCCAGCAGTCGCAGTCCCTGGGAGACCCAGTACTTC.

This clonotype was seen many times. This chain uses TRBV10-2 with TRBJ2-2, with 8 positions matching TRBD2. The CDR3 runs to 15 residues. The V gene's germline CDR1 is WSHSY and CDR2 SAAADI. J gave up 2 bases and V 2 bases, and 1 base lay outside the gene matches. CDR3 DNA: TGCGCCAGCAGTGAGGTAGCGGGAAACACCGGGGAGCTGTTTTTT. It specifies CASSEVAGNTGELFF.

In this sample, this clonotype turned up many times. The V call is TRBV12-3 or TRBV12-4, the J call TRBJ2-7; 9 nucleotides agree with TRBD2. This CDR3 region has 13 residues. The ends lost 2 bases at V and 6 bases at J; junction bases unmatched: 2. The CDR3 nucleotides are TGTGCCAGCAGTTTAATGCGGGAGGGCGAGCAGTACTTC. Translating gives CASSLMREGEQYF.

This clonotype has more than one count but fewer than ten. The gene calls are TRBV19 and TRBJ2-5; perhaps TRBD1 as D (5 bases). The CDR3 covers 14 residues. Germline V lookup: CDR1 LNHDA, CDR2 SQIVND (reference sequence). Trimming pared 8 bases from V and 4 bases from J, leaving 17 bases between. CDR3 DNA sequence: TGTGCCAGTGGGGATCGACAGCTTGGAGAGACCCAGTACTTC. Its translation: CASGDRQLGETQYF. Using reference TRBV19 and TRBJ2-5 for the parts outside the CDR3, the full variable domain is DGGITQSPKYLFRKEGQNVTLSCEQNLNHDAMYWYRQDPGQGLRLIYYSQIVNDFQKGDIAEGYSVSREKKESFPLTVTSAQKNPTAFYLCASGDRQLGETQYFGPGTRLLVL.

V and J are TRBV20-1 and TRBJ2-7; either TRBD1 or TRBD2 may fit D (5 bases each). This CDR3 spans 13 amino acids. Germline CDR1 and CDR2: DFQATT and SNEGSKA (reference sequence). Between the trimmed V and J ends, which lost 7 bases and 6 bases, there was a span of 19 bases. CDR3 nucleotides: TGCAGTGTTTACGGGAAAGGGGTTGGCGAGCAGTACTTC. Its protein is CSVYGKGVGEQYF.

This clonotype was seen many times. One junction end disagrees with the germline gene, perhaps due to a read error. The chain combines TRBV5-1 with TRBJ2-7; D is perhaps TRBD2 (5 bases). CDR1 and CDR2 (germline): SGHRS, YFSETQ. This CDR3 comprises 13 residues. CDR3 loop: CASSFEGSYEQYF. The CDR3 DNA reads as TGTGCCAGCAGTTTCGAGGGTTCCTACGAGCAGTACTTC.

This clonotype was seen ten or more times. The rearrangement links TRBV30 to TRBJ1-1; a possible D gene is TRBD1 (6 bases). The CDR3 is 15 residues long. Germline V gives CDR1 GTSNPN, CDR2 SVGIG (reference sequence). Trimming shortened V by 2 bases and J by 0 bases, and 13 bases separated the two germline ends. CDR3 coding DNA: TGTGCCTGGAGTCGGACAGTTAAGGTGAACACTGAAGCTTTCTTT. Translated, it gives CAWSRTVKVNTEAFF.